These 15 T cell receptor beta chains share one sample of origin, sequenced in a study of blood T cells in healthy people across ages. Primed by a sample-barcoded 5' primer and a J-beta primer mix, a second PCR proceeded for about 7 to 12 cycles. TCRdb passed the 5' RACE reads through MiXCR, listing each CDR3 protein once. Counted here are hundreds of thousands of distinct CDR3 sequences, roughly 25% occurring once; the ten biggest clones make up 2.5% to 3.5%. These sequences were also reported in another study, on T cells of mothers and their children.

The sample was blood. The receptors originated from a boy aged 5-17 years in good health.

V usage is TRBV5-1 and J usage is TRBJ1-5, with D possibly being TRBD1 (6 bases). CDR1 is SGHRS and CDR2 is YFSETQ in the germline V gene. CDR3 size: 13 residues. Between the trimmed V and J ends, which lost 5 bases and 3 bases, there was a span of 9 bases. The CDR3 sequence: CASRSGDNQPQHF. The CDR3 DNA is TGCGCCAGCAGATCAGGGGACAATCAGCCCCAGCATTTT.

The J gene is TRBJ2-5, the V gene TRBV4-2; 9 bases match TRBD1. CDR3 length equals 15 residues. The V segment lost 4 bases and the J segment 6 bases; nucleotides outside the gene matches: 9. The germline V gene has CDR1 LGHNA and CDR2 YNFKEQ. Here the CDR3 reads CASSLGGQGEKTQYF. In DNA form, the CDR3 reads TGTGCCAGCAGCCTGGGGGGACAGGGCGAGAAGACCCAGTACTTC.

J is TRBJ2-7 and V is TRBV11-2; D call uncertain. Germline V gene sequence: CDR1 SGHAT, CDR2 FQNNGV. The germline V and J ends were trimmed by 7 bases and 0 bases, with 16 bases remaining between them. This CDR3 has 15 amino acids. CDR3 region: CASTPLADGSYEQYF. The CDR3 coding sequence is TGTGCCAGCACCCCTCTGGCGGACGGCTCCTACGAGCAGTACTTC.

The chain links TRBV5-1 to TRBJ2-7; TRBD1 agrees at 7 bases. The CDR3 runs 17 residues. From germline, CDR1 is SGHRS and CDR2 YFSETQ. With V trimmed by 5 bases and J by 3 bases, 17 bases remained unmatched. The chain's CDR3 is CASRVGRWTGDFYEQYF. DNA of the CDR3: TGCGCCAGCAGGGTTGGGCGCTGGACAGGAGACTTCTACGAGCAGTACTTC.

This clonotype was detected only a few times. The chain links TRBV7-9 to TRBJ1-1, with D uncertain. The ends were cut back, 1 base at V and 0 bases at J, with 3 bases in the middle. Germline V gene lookup returns CDR1 SEHNR and CDR2 FQNEAQ (reference sequence). The CDR3 consists of 13 residues. CDR3 protein: CASSLDMNTEAFF. CDR3 coding DNA: TGTGCCAGCAGCTTAGATATGAACACTGAAGCTTTCTTT. Full variable domain (outside the CDR3, taken from reference TRBV7-9 and TRBJ1-1): DTGVSQNPRHKITKRGQNVTFRCDPISEHNRLYWYRQTLGQGPEFLTYFQNEAQLEKSRLLSDRFSAERPKGSFSTLEIQRTEQGDSAMYLCASSLDMNTEAFFGQGTRLTVV.

The table lists this clonotype with a few counts. Germline and junction disagree at one end, which may indicate a read error. V is TRBV7-6 and J is TRBJ2-1; TRBD2 might be the D (7 bases). The germline V gene has CDR1 SGHVS and CDR2 FNYEAQ. This CDR3 region has 15 residues. The CDR3 reads CASSFGGPPYNGQFF. The CDR3 DNA is TGTGCCAGCAGCTTCGGGGGGCCCCCCTACAATGGGCAGTTCTTC.

This clonotype was observed a few times. The rearrangement joins TRBV3-1 to TRBJ2-1; TRBD2 aligns across 9 bases. The V gene end was trimmed by 6 bases and the J gene end by 8 bases; junction bases not matched to a gene: 8. The CDR3 sequence is 14 residues long. Germline lookup yields CDR1 LGHDT and CDR2 YNNKEL (reference sequence). CDR3 in amino acids: CASSRSGGPHEQFF. The CDR3 DNA is TGTGCCAGCAGTCGAAGCGGGGGGCCTCATGAGCAGTTCTTC.

About this clonotype itself: One end of the junction is discordant with germline, which a read error may explain. This chain connects TRBV5-1 to TRBJ1-1; D gene uncertain. CDR3 length equals 14 residues. Germline CDR1 and CDR2: SGHRS and YFSETQ. Here the CDR3 reads CASSLVATNTEASF. Here the CDR3 DNA reads TGCGCCAGCAGCTTGGTGGCTACGAACACTGAAGCTTCCTTT.

V and J are TRBV6-5 and TRBJ2-7; 8 bases match TRBD2. J was trimmed by 0 bases and V by 6 bases; bases with no gene match: 4. Per the germline V gene, CDR1 is MNHEY and CDR2 is SVGAGI. The CDR3 has 14 amino acids. Here the CDR3 DNA reads TGTGCCAGCAGACGGGGGGGGAGCTCCTACGAGCAGTACTTC. Amino acids: CASRRGGSSYEQYF.

This clonotype has only one observation. This chain connects TRBV9 to TRBJ2-5; TRBD2 aligns across 7 bases. The junction had 11 bases not matched to a gene; V was cut back by 3 bases and J by 0 bases. The CDR3 sequence is 17 residues long. Germline loops: CDR1 SGDLS, CDR2 YYNGEE. CDR3 sequence (DNA): TGTGCCAGCAGCGACCCTTCCGGCGGGGGAAACCAAGAGACCCAGTACTTC. It translates to CASSDPSGGGNQETQYF.

V gene TRBV6-5 combines with J gene TRBJ2-1; D remains unclear. The length of the CDR3 is 14 residues. The V end lost 2 bases, the J end lost 6 bases, and 11 bases lay between the germline ends. CDR1 is MNHEY and CDR2 is SVGAGI in the germline V gene. DNA of the CDR3: TGTGCCAGCAGTTACATCGGCCCGGTCAATGAGCAGTTCTTC. Protein sequence: CASSYIGPVNEQFF.

As to this clonotype: Germline and junction disagree at one end, which may indicate a read error. This chain uses TRBV5-1 with TRBJ2-1; either TRBD1 or TRBD2 may fit D (6 bases each). Germline assignment: CDR1 SGHRS and CDR2 YFSETQ. CDR3 length: 16 amino acids. CDR3 DNA: TGCGCCGGCAGCTTGGAAACGGGGGCCCTCTACAATGAGCAGTTCTTC. This translates into CAGSLETGALYNEQFF.

The rearrangement uses TRBV2 and TRBJ1-2; the D is unclear. The CDR3 has 14 residues. Trimming removed 2 bases at V and 6 bases at J, with 13 bases between. CDR1 is SNHLY, CDR2 FYNNEI, per germline. CDR3 sequence (DNA): TGTGCCAGCAGTGAAAATAGGGAGGCGGATGGCTACACCTTC. Translating it yields CASSENREADGYTF.

The rearrangement joins TRBV27 to TRBJ2-7, with 11 bases that match TRBD2. With 5 bases clipped from V and 6 bases from J, the junction kept 9 bases outside the gene matches. Germline V gene sequence: CDR1 MNHEY, CDR2 SMNVEV (reference sequence). The CDR3 contains 15 residues. The CDR3 DNA reads TGTGCCAGCAGTCCAAATAGCGGGGGGGCCCTCGAGCAGTACTTC. Amino acid sequence: CASSPNSGGALEQYF.

This chain uses TRBV9 with TRBJ2-5; no firm D call. CDR3 length: 14 amino acids. CDR1 is SGDLS, CDR2 YYNGEE, per germline. Trimming removed 0 bases at V and 7 bases at J, with 13 bases between. Written as DNA, the CDR3 is TGTGCCAGCAGCGTAGGGGTGGAGCGACGGACCCAGTACTTC. This translates into CASSVGVERRTQYF.